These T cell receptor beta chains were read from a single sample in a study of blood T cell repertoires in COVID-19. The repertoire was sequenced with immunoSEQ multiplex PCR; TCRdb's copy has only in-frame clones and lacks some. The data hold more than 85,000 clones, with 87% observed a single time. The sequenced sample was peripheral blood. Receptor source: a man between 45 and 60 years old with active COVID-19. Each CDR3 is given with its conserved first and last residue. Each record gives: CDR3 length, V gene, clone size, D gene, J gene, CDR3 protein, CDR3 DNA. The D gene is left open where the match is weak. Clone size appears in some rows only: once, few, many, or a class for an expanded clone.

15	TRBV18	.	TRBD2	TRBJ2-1	CASSPTSGGNNEQFF	TGTGCCAGCTCACCAACTAGCGGTGGGAACAATGAGCAGTTCTTC
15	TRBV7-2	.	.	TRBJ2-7	CASSFRQGSSYEQYF	TGTGCCAGCAGCTTTCGGCAGGGAAGCTCCTACGAGCAGTACTTC
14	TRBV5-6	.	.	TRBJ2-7	CASSFGAKAYEQYF	TGTGCCAGCAGCTTCGGAGCAAAGGCCTACGAGCAGTACTTC
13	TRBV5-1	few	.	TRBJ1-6	CASSLALGSPLHF	TGCGCCAGCAGCTTGGCGCTCGGTTCACCCCTCCACTTT
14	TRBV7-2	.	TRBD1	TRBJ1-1	CASSLDRGLTEAFF	TGTGCCAGCAGCTTAGACAGGGGGCTTACTGAAGCTTTCTTT
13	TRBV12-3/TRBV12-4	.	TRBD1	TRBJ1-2	CASRGQHMYGYTF	TGTGCCAGCAGGGGACAGCATATGTATGGCTACACCTTC
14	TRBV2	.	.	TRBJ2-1	CASSMSGASNEQFF	TGTGCCAGCAGTATGTCAGGGGCTAGCAATGAGCAGTTCTTC
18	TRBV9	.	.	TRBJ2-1	CASSVNLRWGGPRNEQFF	TGTGCCAGCAGCGTAAACCTCCGTTGGGGGGGCCCCCGGAATGAGCAGTTCTTC
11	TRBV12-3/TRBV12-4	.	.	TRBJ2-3	CASSLENTQYF	TGTGCCAGCAGTTTGGAGAATACGCAGTATTTT
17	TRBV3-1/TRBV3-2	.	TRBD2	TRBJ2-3	CASSQYASGGAPDTQYF	TGTGCCAGCAGCCAATACGCTAGCGGGGGGGCCCCAGATACGCAGTATTTT
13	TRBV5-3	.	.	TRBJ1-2	CARSFPGIYGYTF	TGTGCCAGAAGCTTCCCAGGAATCTATGGCTACACCTTC
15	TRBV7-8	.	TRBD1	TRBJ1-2	CASSSSSGTDYGYTF	TGTGCCAGCAGCTCCAGTAGCGGGACAGACTATGGCTACACCTTC
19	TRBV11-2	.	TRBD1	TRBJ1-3	CASSPLGFRQGSSGNTIYF	TGTGCCAGCAGCCCCCTGGGGTTTCGACAGGGAAGCTCTGGAAACACCATATATTTT
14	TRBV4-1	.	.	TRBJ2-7	CASSQAGYSYEQYF	TGCGCCAGCAGCCAAGCGGGGTACTCCTACGAGCAGTACTTC